This T cell receptor beta chain was sequenced in a study of blood T cell repertoires in COVID-19. Study context: The study drew acute and convalescent COVID-19 samples from the United States, Italy and Spain. T cells, B-cell-depleted T cells, or PBMCs provided the cDNA or gDNA that served as material.

In the authors' workflow: Reference gene primers were amplified, and this amplification served to estimate nucleated cell counts. Data came from immunoSEQ multiplex PCR; TCRdb stores just in-frame clones and leaves some out. Clone size and V and J calls were adopted from that table, with D and trimming inferred from the DNA. The sample shows about 94,000 clones, 80% of them seen only once. The CDR3 sequence is 15 residues long. The ends lost 2 bases at V and 2 bases at J; junction bases unmatched: 3. Germline CDR1 reads MDHEN; CDR2 reads SYDVKM. The source of this sequence is a human donor in a cohort sampled during active COVID-19. The sample comprised peripheral blood. V usage is TRBV28 and J usage is TRBJ2-5, with 9 bases that match TRBD1. CDR3 sequence (DNA): TGTGCCAGCAGTTTAATACAGGGGGCTCAAGAGACCCAGTACTTC. Translated: CASSLIQGAQETQYF.